This T cell receptor (beta chain) appears in the sequencing data of a study of shared clonotypes between healthy human individuals. As for this clone: Its specificity is unknown.

Terminally differentiated effector memory CD45RA+ cells were excluded by CCR7 positive selection of CD45RO-negative cells. The study, taken as a whole, reports: Generally, naive subsets came out with larger estimated richness than memory subsets.

Assay execution proceeded at the deep level. Across several immunoSEQ plates, the genomic DNA of each subset was split evenly. In replicate PCRs of sorted subsets, roughly 200 ng DNA, tens of thousands of T cell genomes, was used. The assay was immunoSEQ multiplex PCR, and TCRdb's table has in-frame clones only and misses some. Of about 2.2 million clones in the sample, over 85% were seen once. The CDR3 has 12 residues. Trimming removed 0 bases at V and 6 bases at J, with 4 bases between. Germline V gene data show CDR1 as SGHVS and CDR2 as FQNEAQ. This sequence joins TRBV7-8 and TRBJ2-3; D gene unclear. This clonotype was sampled from a man between 18 and 29 years old in good health. Some clones in this sample may be carry-over from other donors' samples. The specimen sequenced was naive CD8+ T cells from PBMCs. The DNA of the CDR3 is TGTGCCAGCAGCTTAGCCCGGGATACGCAGTATTTT. It encodes CASSLARDTQYF.